Here is one TCR beta chain with its context. Its antigen is unidentified. Sample barcodes were added at both library ends during cDNA synthesis. TCRdb analysed the 5' RACE reads with MiXCR anew, one entry per CDR3 protein. The table lists 400,000 or so distinct CDR3 sequences, over 25% of them singletons. Between the trimmed V and J ends, which lost 0 bases and 6 bases, there was a span of 11 bases. This CDR3 region has 13 residues. CDR1 DFQATT and CDR2 SNEGSKA come from the germline V gene (reference sequence). The data belong to a study of identical twins' blood T cells. Whole-study results and caveats: Shared CDR3 clonotype counts between two donors mainly tracked the product of their cloneset sizes, twins included. Abundant TCRbeta CDR3s overlapped more between twins than with unrelated donors.

The genes are TRBV20-1 and TRBJ1-1, with unresolved D. Sample: PBMCs. The clonotype was recovered from a woman aged 18-55 years in good health. The CDR3 loop is CSAREVRGAEAFF. CDR3 DNA sequence: TGCAGTGCTAGAGAGGTTCGGGGAGCTGAAGCTTTCTTT.